The present T cell receptor (beta chain) was sequenced within a study of Tregs in tolerant kidney transplant recipients (dated by TCRdb to about 2019). In the study overall: The transplants used related donors with nonmyeloablative bone marrow transplantation, and mixed chimerism in the human trials was transient. The study applied TCRbeta sequencing to find donor-specific regulatory T cells before combined kidney and bone marrow transplantation and then followed those same cells after transplant.

For TCRbeta CDR3 sequencing, genomic DNA was extracted from sorted cells using the QIAGEN DNeasy Blood and Tissue Kit. High-throughput TCRbeta CDR3 sequencing, which included PCR amplification with bias correction and internal controls, was done commercially through immunoSEQ. Under the source paper's analysis protocol: Unique productive TCRbeta sequences were defined by CDR3 nucleotide sequence when primers matched and otherwise by CDR3 amino acid sequence together with Vbeta and Jbeta genes. As a correction for sorting error, sequences shared between sorted populations at a frequency ratio of 2:1 or less were discarded, and the remaining shared sequences were assigned to the higher population. A sequence counted as donor-reactive if, in CFSE-low cells, the sequence had a frequency of at least 0.01% and was expanded at least 5-fold compared with unstimulated cells. Jensen-Shannon divergence, calculated on the top 100 TCRbeta sequences ranked by frequency, was used to quantify repertoire divergence. For samples with multiple sequencing runs, sorting error was corrected separately for each run before the runs were pooled. The source is immuneACCESS, and TCRdb retained only in-frame sequences with V and J called. Part of the clones is not carried over; for the studies checked, unresolved V genes explain less than half of this, and the remainder is unexplained. That table gives V, J and clone size, and the DNA gave D and trimming. In this sample the table shows 50,000 to 80,000 clones, 95% to 98% of which occur a single time. The ten most abundant clones make up 0.3% to 0.4% of the sample.

Its CDR3 holds 16 amino acids, cysteine through phenylalanine. Only the CDR3 part of the read is kept: 48 bases, read in frame from the first base. The germline V gene sets CDR1 to SGDLS and CDR2 to YYNGEE. Germline trimming amounts to 0 bases on V and 8 bases on J, with 10 as the count of junction bases outside the gene matches. On the study overall, not on this receptor specifically: The study was limited by small patient numbers, and the findings need validation in larger populations and under other immunosuppression protocols. Donor-specific Treg expansion was found to exceed global Treg expansion in tolerant patients, suggesting antigen-driven rather than nonspecific expansion. Because the PCR primers were changed over time for some patients, nucleotide-level comparison could not be performed across the samples from those patients. The most biologically relevant and donor-specific TCRbeta repertoire appeared to be identified by expanding Tregs with activated donor B cells. Biological reproducibility was not directly addressed, though technical replication error appeared minimal.

Per the publication, the time point label means: blood sample drawn before combined kidney and bone marrow transplant. Thawed PBMCs were FACS-sorted into unstimulated Tregs (CD4+CD25+CD127-), CD4+ non-Tregs (CD4+CD25-), CD4 cells and CD8 cells. Thawed PBMCs were rested overnight at 37 degrees C with about 200 IU/ml IL-2 before Treg sorting. The patients were a few recipients of combined kidney and bone marrow transplants from the ITN036ST trial, and samples were available only from these trial subjects. Healthy control blood was separated into PBMCs by Ficoll density gradient and cryopreserved, and patient PBMCs were collected both before and after transplant. This clone was found once. Its antigen has not been determined. There are no base qualities to consult, and no much larger clone falls within one base.

The source was Tregs from blood, collected before the transplant. This chain is built from TRBV9 and TRBJ1-1; a stretch of 10 junction bases matches TRBD1. The sequence was collected from a human donor who received a combined kidney and bone marrow transplant. The CDR3 in this case is CASSVVGTGASYEAFF. The sequenced DNA: TGTGCCAGCAGCGTAGTTGGGACAGGGGCTTCATACGAAGCTTTCTTT. Supplemented by the reference TRBV9 and TRBJ1-1 proteins around the CDR3, the complete variable domain is DSGVTQTPKHLITATGQRVTLRCSPRSGDLSVYWYQQSLDQGLQFLIQYYNGEERAKGNILERFSAQQFPDLHSELNLSSLELGDSALYFCASSVVGTGASYEAFFGQGTRLTVV.